This TCR beta chain derives from a study of cytomegalovirus exposure and HLA in healthy donors. Vbeta (60) and Jbeta (13) primers were used in the PCR. Clones were sequenced by immunoSEQ multiplex PCR, and TCRdb holds only the in-frame ones, with some missing. The sample holds 200,000 to 250,000 clones, about 80% seen once. From germline, CDR1 is LNHDA and CDR2 SQIVND (reference sequence). The CDR3 runs 15 residues. With 3 bases removed from V and 2 bases from J, the gap between germline ends came to 11 bases. This rearrangement joins TRBV19 to TRBJ1-5; D not certain. Material for sequencing was PBMCs. This clonotype was obtained from a woman between 40 and 55 years old in good health and CMV-seropositive. The CDR3 sequence: CASSILRDGNQPQHF. The CDR3, as DNA: TGTGCCAGTAGTATCTTGAGGGATGGCAATCAGCCCCAGCATTTT.